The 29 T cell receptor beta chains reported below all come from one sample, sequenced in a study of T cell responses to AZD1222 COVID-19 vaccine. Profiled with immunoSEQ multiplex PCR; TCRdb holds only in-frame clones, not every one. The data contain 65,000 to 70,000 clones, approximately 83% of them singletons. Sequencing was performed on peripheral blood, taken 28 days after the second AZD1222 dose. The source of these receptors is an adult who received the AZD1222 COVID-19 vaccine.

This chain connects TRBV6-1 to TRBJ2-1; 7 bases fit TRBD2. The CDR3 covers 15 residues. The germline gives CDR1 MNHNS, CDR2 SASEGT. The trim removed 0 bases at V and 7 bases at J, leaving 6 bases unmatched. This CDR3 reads CASSEALSGENEQFF. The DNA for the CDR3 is TGTGCCAGCAGTGAAGCGCTCAGCGGGGAAAATGAGCAGTTCTTC.

The CDR3 reads CATSDGLAGGPGPGELFF. Here the CDR3 DNA reads TGTGCCACCAGTGACGGACTAGCGGGGGGGCCGGGGCCCGGGGAGCTGTTTTTT. The chain links TRBV24-1 to TRBJ2-2; 15 nucleotides agree with TRBD2. Per germline, CDR1 KGHDR and CDR2 SFDVKD. The CDR3 has 18 amino acids. J was trimmed by 6 bases and V by 4 bases; bases with no gene match: 8.

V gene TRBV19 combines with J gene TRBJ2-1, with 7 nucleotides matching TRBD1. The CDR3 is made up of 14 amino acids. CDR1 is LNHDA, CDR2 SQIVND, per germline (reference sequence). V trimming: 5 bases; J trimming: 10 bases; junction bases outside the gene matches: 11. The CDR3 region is CASSLSGQLVEQFF. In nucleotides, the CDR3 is TGTGCCAGTAGTTTATCGGGACAGCTGGTAGAGCAGTTCTTC.

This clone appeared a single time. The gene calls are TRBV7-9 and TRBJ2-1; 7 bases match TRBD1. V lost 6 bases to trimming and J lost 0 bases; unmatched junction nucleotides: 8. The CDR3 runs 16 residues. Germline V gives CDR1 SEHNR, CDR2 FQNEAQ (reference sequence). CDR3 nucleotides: TGTGCCAGCAGGCCGCCTGGGACAGCCTCCTACAATGAGCAGTTCTTC. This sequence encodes CASRPPGTASYNEQFF. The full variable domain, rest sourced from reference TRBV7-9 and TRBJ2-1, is DTGVSQNPRHKITKRGQNVTFRCDPISEHNRLYWYRQTLGQGPEFLTYFQNEAQLEKSRLLSDRFSAERPKGSFSTLEIQRTEQGDSAMYLCASRPPGTASYNEQFFGPGTRLTVL.

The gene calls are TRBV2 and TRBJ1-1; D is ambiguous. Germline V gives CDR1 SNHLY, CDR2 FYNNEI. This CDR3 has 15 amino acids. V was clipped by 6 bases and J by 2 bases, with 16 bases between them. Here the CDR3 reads CASSARDLGNTEAFF. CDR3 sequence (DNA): TGTGCCAGCAGCGCCCGTGACTTGGGAAACACTGAAGCTTTCTTT.

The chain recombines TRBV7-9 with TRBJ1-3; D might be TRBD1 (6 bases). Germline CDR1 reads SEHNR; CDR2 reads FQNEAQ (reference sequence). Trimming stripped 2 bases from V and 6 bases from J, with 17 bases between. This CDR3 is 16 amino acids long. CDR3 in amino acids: CASSLLRGLGENTIYF. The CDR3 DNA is TGTGCCAGCAGCTTATTACGGGGGCTAGGTGAAAACACCATATATTTT.

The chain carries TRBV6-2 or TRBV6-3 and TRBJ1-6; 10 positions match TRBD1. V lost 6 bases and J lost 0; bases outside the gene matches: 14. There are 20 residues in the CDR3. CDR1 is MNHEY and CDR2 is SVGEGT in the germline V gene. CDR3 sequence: CASSPTFGTGEASYNSPLHF. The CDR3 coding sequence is TGTGCCAGCAGCCCAACTTTCGGGACAGGGGAGGCCTCCTATAATTCACCCCTCCACTTT.

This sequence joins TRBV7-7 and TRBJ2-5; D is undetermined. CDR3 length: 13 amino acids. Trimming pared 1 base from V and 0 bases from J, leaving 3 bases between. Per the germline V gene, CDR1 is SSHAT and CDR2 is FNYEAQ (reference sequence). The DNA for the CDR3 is TGTGCCAGCAGCTTAGAAAACCAAGAGACCCAGTACTTC. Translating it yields CASSLENQETQYF.

CDR3 amino acids: CASSLAGGSQETQYF. The CDR3 DNA is TGCGCCAGCAGCCTAGCGGGGGGTTCCCAAGAGACCCAGTACTTC. V is TRBV5-1 and J is TRBJ2-5; 11 bases line up with TRBD2. The V gene end was trimmed by 4 bases and the J gene end by 1 base; junction bases not matched to a gene: 3. The germline CDR1 and CDR2 sequences are SGHRS and YFSETQ. The CDR3 is 15 residues long.

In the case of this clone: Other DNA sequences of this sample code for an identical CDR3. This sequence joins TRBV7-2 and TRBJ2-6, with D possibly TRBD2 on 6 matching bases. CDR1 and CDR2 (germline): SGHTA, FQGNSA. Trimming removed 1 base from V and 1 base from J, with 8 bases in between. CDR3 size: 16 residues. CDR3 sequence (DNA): TGTGCCAGCAGCTTAGTGGGAGGTTCTGGGGCCAACGTCCTGACTTTC. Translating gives CASSLVGGSGANVLTF.

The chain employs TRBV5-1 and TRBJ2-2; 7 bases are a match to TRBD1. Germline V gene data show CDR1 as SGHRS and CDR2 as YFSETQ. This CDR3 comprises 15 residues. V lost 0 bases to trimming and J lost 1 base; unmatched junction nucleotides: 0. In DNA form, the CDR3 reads TGCGCCAGCAGCTTGGGACAGGGGAACACCGGGGAGCTGTTTTTT. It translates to CASSLGQGNTGELFF.

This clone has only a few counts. CDR3 loop: CASSKDGAYEQYF. DNA for the CDR3: TGTGCCAGCTCCAAGGACGGAGCCTACGAGCAGTACTTC. The rearrangement uses TRBV9 and TRBJ2-7, with D unclear. Trimming took 7 bases from V and 2 from J, leaving 13 bases between them. Germline V gene sequence: CDR1 SGDLS, CDR2 YYNGEE. The CDR3 runs 13 residues.

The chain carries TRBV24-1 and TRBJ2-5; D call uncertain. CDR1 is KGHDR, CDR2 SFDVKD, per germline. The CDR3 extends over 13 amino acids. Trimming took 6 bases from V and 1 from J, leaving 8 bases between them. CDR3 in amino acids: CATSRDLQETQYF. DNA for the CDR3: TGTGCCACCAGTCGAGACCTCCAAGAGACCCAGTACTTC.

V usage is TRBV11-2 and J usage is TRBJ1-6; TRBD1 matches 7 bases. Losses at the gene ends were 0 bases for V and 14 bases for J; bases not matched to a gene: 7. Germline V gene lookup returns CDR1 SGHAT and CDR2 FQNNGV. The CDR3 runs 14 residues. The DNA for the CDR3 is TGTGCCAGCAGCTTAGACTCTATGACAGGGTCCCTCCACTTT. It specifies CASSLDSMTGSLHF.

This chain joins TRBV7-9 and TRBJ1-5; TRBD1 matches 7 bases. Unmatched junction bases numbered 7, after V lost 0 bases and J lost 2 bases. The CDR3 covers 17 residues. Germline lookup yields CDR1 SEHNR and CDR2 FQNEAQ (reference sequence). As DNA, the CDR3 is TGTGCCAGCAGCTTAGCTGATCAGGGGGATGGCAATCAGCCCCAGCATTTT. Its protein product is CASSLADQGDGNQPQHF.

The CDR3 is CASSVPGLADQETQYF. Written as DNA, the CDR3 is TGTGCCAGCAGTGTCCCGGGACTAGCGGACCAAGAGACCCAGTACTTC. V gene TRBV6-4 combines with J gene TRBJ2-5, with 11 nucleotides matching TRBD2. The ends lost 4 bases at V and 0 bases at J; junction bases unmatched: 4. Germline assignment: CDR1 MRHNA and CDR2 SNTAGT. The CDR3 runs to 16 residues.

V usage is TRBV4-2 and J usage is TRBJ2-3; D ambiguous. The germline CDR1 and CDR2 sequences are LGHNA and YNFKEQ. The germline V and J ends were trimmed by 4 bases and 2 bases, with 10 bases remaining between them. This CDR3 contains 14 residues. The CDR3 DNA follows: TGTGCCAGCAGCCCGGACCCTCACACAGATACGCAGTATTTT. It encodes CASSPDPHTDTQYF.

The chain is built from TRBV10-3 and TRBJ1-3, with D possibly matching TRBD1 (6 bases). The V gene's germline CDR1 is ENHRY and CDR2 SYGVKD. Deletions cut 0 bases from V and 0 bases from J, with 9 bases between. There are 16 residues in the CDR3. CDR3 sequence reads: CAISESGRGSGNTIYF. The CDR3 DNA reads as TGTGCCATCAGTGAGTCGGGCAGGGGCTCTGGAAACACCATATATTTT.

This chain's CDR3 is CATSEGQPQHF. In DNA, the CDR3 is TGTGCCACCTCTGAGGGTCAGCCCCAGCATTTT. The chain links TRBV28 to TRBJ1-5; D not certain. The germline CDR1 and CDR2 sequences are MDHEN and SYDVKM. Trimming shortened V by 10 bases and J by 6 bases, and 10 bases separated the two germline ends. The CDR3 has 11 amino acids.

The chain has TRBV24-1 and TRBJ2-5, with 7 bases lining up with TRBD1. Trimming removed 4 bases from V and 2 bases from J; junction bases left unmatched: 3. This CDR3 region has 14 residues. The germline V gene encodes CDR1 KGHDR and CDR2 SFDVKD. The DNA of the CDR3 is TGTGCCACCAGTGACCCGGGACAGCAAGAGACCCAGTACTTC. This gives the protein CATSDPGQQETQYF.

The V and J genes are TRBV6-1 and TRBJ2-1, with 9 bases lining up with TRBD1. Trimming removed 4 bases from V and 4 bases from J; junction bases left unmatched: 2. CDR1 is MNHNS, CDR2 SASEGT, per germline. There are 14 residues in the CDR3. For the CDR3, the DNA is TGTGCCAGCAGTGGGGACAGGGATTACAATGAGCAGTTCTTC. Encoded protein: CASSGDRDYNEQFF.

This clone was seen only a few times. CDR3 loop: CASSQQRETYNEQFF. Written as DNA, the CDR3 is TGCGCCAGCAGCCAACAGCGGGAGACCTACAATGAGCAGTTCTTC. The chain couples TRBV4-3 to TRBJ2-1; 8 nucleotides line up with TRBD2. CDR1 and CDR2 (germline): LGHNA, YSLEER. The CDR3 sequence is 15 residues long. The J segment lost 2 bases and the V segment lost 2 bases, leaving 2 bases of the junction unmatched.

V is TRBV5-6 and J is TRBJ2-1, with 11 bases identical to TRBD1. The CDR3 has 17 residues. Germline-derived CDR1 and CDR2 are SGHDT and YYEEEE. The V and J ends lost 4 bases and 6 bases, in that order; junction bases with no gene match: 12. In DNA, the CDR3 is TGTGCCAGCAGCCCTCCAACCGGGACAGGGGGACTCAATGAGCAGTTCTTC. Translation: CASSPPTGTGGLNEQFF. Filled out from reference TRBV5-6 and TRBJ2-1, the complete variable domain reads DAGVTQSPTHLIKTRGQQVTLRCSPKSGHDTVSWYQQALGQGPQFIFQYYEEEERQRGNFPDRFSGHQFPNYSSELNVNALLLGDSALYLCASSPPTGTGGLNEQFFGPGTRLTVL.

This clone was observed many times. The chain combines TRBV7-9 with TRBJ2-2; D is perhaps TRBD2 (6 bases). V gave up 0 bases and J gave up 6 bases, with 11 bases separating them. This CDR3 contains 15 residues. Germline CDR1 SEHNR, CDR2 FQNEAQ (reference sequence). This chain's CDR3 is CASSLALGRPGELFF. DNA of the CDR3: TGTGCCAGCAGCTTAGCCCTAGGGAGGCCCGGGGAGCTGTTTTTT.

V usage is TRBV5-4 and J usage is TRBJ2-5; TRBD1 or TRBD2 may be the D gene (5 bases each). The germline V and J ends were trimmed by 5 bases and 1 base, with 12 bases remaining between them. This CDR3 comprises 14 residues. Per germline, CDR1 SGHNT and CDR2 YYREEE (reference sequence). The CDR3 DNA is TGTGCCAGCAGAAGCCCCGGGGCCCAAGAGACCCAGTACTTC. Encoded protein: CASRSPGAQETQYF.

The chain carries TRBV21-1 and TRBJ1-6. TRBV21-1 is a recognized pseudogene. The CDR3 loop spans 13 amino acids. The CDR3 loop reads CASSKVVNSPLHF. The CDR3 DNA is TGTGCCAGCAGCAAGGTGGTGAATTCACCCCTCCACTTT.

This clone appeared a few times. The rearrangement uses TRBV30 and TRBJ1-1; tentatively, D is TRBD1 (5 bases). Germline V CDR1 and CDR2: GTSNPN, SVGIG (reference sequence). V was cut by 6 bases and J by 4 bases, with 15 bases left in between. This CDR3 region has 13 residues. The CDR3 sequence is CACQSQGTTEAFF. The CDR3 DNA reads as TGTGCCTGCCAGTCCCAGGGTACCACTGAAGCTTTCTTT.

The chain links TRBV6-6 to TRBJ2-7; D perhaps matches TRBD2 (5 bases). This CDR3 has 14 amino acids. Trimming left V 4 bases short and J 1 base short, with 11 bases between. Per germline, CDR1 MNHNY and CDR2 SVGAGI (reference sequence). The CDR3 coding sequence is TGTGCCAGCAGTTCCCCGGGCGGGTCCTACGAGCAGTACTTC. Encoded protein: CASSSPGGSYEQYF.

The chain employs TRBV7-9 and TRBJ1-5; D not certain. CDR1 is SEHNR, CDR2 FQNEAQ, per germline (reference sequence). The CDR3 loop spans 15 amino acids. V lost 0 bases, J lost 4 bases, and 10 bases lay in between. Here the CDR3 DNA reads TGTGCCAGCAGCTTAGCCCGGGGTGGTAATCAGCCCCAGCATTTT. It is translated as CASSLARGGNQPQHF.